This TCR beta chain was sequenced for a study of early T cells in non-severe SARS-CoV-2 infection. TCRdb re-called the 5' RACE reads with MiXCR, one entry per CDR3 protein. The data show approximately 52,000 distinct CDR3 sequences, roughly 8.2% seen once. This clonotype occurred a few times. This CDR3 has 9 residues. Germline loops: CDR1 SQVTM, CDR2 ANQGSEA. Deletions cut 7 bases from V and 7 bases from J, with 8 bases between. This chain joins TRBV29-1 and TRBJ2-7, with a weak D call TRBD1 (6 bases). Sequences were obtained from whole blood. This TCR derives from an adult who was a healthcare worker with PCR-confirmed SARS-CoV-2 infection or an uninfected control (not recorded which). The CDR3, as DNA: TGCAGCGCCGGACAGGAGCAGTACTTC. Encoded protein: CSAGQEQYF.